The clone carrying this T cell receptor (beta chain) was counted between two and nine times. Its matching antigen is unknown. The CDR3 is 15 residues long. Germline V CDR1 and CDR2: WNHNN, SYGVQD (reference sequence). V dropped 4 bases and J dropped 1 base, with 10 bases sitting between them. An Oncomine TCR Beta short-read assay was used to sequence the DNA from cultured CD4+ T cells. MiXCR, applied by TCRdb to the PCR reads, yields one record per CDR3 protein. The sample shows about 16,000 distinct CDR3 sequences, around half of them seen only once. These data come from a study of vaccination and CD4 T cells after COVID-19. Looking at the study overall: Convalescent individuals numbered four females and six males, two being Hispanic.

The treatment: approximately nine-day PBMC culture with coronavirus spike peptide pools or control peptides (ViraFEST assay). The V call is TRBV10-1, the J call TRBJ2-2; D possibly corresponds to TRBD1 (5 bases). The receptor comes from a human donor who had recovered from COVID-19. The sample consisted of CD4+ T cells from blood, cultured in vitro. CDR3 amino acids: CASSGQSMNTGELFF. The CDR3 region has the DNA TGCGCCAGCAGTGGACAGAGCATGAACACCGGGGAGCTGTTTTTT.